Described below is a single T cell receptor (beta chain) sequence and its context. The antigen this receptor binds is unknown. Nothing much larger sits one base from this clone, and base qualities are not available. This sample stems from a study of a mutant IDH1 vaccine in newly diagnosed glioma (dated by TCRdb to about 2021). At the level of the whole study: Vaccination started 4-6 weeks after radiotherapy alone, or was given together with temozolomide cycles in the groups whose treatment included chemotherapy. Of the 25 to 40 patients who were treated, about 60% were male and roughly 38% were female, and the mean age was about 37 years. Before enrollment, most patients had been given radiochemotherapy with temozolomide as standard therapy, while the rest had received either radiotherapy alone or temozolomide alone. The week-35 safety follow-up was designated visit V12, and the week-47 end of study was designated visit V13. Peripheral blood was drawn at six visits: V03 (baseline), V05, V07, V10, V12 and V13. For exploratory analyses, longitudinal TCRB deep sequencing was carried out in around 24 treated patients wherever samples were available. Points the paper makes about the study in general: Changes in the top peripheral T cell clonotypes picked up by TCRB sequencing did not appear to be linked to pseudoprogression. PBMC samples for TCRB deep sequencing were selected based on availability. The authors noted that analyses of patient blood samples could not be reproduced because of sample limitations. Immune responses induced by the vaccine were seen in approximately 92% of patients across multiple MHC alleles.

The receptor library was made with the immunoSEQ multiplex PCR assay. Rearranged TCR beta chain sequences were amplified using the hsTCRB Kit according to the manufacturer's protocol. Sequencing of TCRB libraries was carried out on an Illumina MiSeq. From the authors' description of their analysis: The proprietary platform of the kit vendor was used for demultiplexing, trimming and gene mapping. TCRdb carries this immuneACCESS record with in-frame sequences only. Its versions omit some clonotypes, under half of them owing to an unresolved V gene in the studies checked, with the rest unexplained. V and J calls and clone size are copied from that table; D and trimming were computed from the DNA. This sample has some 70,000 clones in its table, and 84% of those were observed once. The ten largest clones represent approximately 12% of the sample. In light of the paper, this sample's time point label describes: week 35, safety follow-up. Every vaccine dose consisted of 300 ug of a 20-mer mutant IDH1 peptide in Montanide, administered subcutaneously together with topical imiquimod. Across visits V03 through V10, patients got a total of eight vaccinations, given in weeks 1, 3, 5, 7, 11, 15, 19 and 23. Donors had newly diagnosed WHO grade 3 or 4 IDH1-mutant astrocytomas with loss of nuclear ATRX. The samples were drawn from NOA16, a multicentre, single-arm, open-label phase I trial in Germany that tested a mutant IDH1 peptide vaccine in humans for the first time. Genomic DNA for TCRB sequencing was extracted from EDTA blood using the DNeasy Blood and Tissue Kit.

Specimen: PBMCs, collected from a glioma patient whose treatment included an IDH1 peptide vaccine. The source of this sequence is a man aged 18 to 35 with glioma.

The CDR3 protein is CASSDHNYEQYF. The nucleotide sequence is TGTGCCAGCAGCGACCACAACTACGAGCAGTACTTC. The rearrangement joined TRBV7-9 to TRBJ2-7; no confident D gene assignment can be made. V is pared back by 5 bases and J by 3 bases, with 8 bases lying between the germline termini. The CDR3 goes from the cysteine to the phenylalanine over 12 residues. Only the CDR3 DNA stays, 36 bases, in frame from base 1. From the germline V gene (reference sequence), CDR1 is SEHNR and CDR2 is FQNEAQ.